The T cell receptor beta chain described here comes from a study of T cell responses to AZD1222 COVID-19 vaccine. Study-wide findings and caveats: In a largely white British group with more females than males, clonal diversity was possibly underestimated. Only five or six AZD1222 recipients were seropositive at baseline. Repertoires were obtained solely post-peak T cell response.

V was clipped by 1 base and J by 0 bases, with 7 bases between them. The CDR3 is 15 amino acids. The germline V gene has CDR1 MNHNS and CDR2 SASEGT. Comment on this clone: Its antigen remains unknown.

The table came from immunoSEQ multiplex PCR; TCRdb's copy has only in-frame clones and leaves some out. The sample includes roughly 140,000 clones, about 87% of them seen just once. The chain links TRBV6-1 to TRBJ1-3; no clear D. This clonotype was obtained from an adult in good health. The material was peripheral blood, obtained on day 0 of MenACWY control vaccination. In nucleotides, the CDR3 is TGTGCCAGCAGTGAAGGTTTTGACTCTGGAAACACCATATATTTT. It codes for CASSEGFDSGNTIYF.